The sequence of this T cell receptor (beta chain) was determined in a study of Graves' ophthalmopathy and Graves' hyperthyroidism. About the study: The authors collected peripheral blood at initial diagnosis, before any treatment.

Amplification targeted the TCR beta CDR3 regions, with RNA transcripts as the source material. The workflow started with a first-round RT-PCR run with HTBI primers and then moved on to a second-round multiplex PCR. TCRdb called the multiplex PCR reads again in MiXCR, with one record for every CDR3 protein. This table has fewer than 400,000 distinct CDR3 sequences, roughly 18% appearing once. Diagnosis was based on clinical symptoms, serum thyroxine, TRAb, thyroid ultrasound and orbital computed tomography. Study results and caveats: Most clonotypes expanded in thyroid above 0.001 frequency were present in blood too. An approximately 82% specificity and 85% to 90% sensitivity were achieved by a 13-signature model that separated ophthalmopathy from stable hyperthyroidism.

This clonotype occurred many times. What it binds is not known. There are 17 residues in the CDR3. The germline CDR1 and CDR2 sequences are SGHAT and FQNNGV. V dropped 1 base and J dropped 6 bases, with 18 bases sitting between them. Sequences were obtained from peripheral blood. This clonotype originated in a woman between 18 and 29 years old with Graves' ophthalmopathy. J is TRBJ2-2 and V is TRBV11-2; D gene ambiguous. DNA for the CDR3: TGTGCCAGCAGCTTAGGTCGGGCCCTACGTGACGCCGGGGAGCTGTTTTTT. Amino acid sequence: CASSLGRALRDAGELFF. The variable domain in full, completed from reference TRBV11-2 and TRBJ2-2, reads EAGVAQSPRYKIIEKRQSVAFWCNPISGHATLYWYQQILGQGPKLLIQFQNNGVVDDSQLPKDRFSAERLKGVDSTLKIQPAKLEDSAVYLCASSLGRALRDAGELFFGEGSRLTVL.